These T cell receptor beta chains were read from a single sample in a study of sequential checkpoint blockade in melanoma. The table came from immunoSEQ multiplex PCR; TCRdb's copy has only in-frame clones and leaves some out. The sample includes 20,000 to 25,000 clones, around 80% of them seen just once. The sequenced sample was CD8+ T cells sorted from blood (inferred from file names), obtained from a patient given nivolumab and ipilimumab in sequence. These receptors were obtained from a human donor with melanoma. CDR3s include the opening cysteine and the closing phenylalanine or tryptophan. D genes are given only for firm matches. The listing skips clone size in some rows; elsewhere it reads once, few, many or a size class.

j_call d_call v_call clone_size cdr3_aa cdr3_nt
TRBJ2-5 . TRBV7-9 . CASSFWGEDQETQYF TGTGCCAGCAGTTTCTGGGGGGAAGACCAAGAGACCCAGTACTTC
TRBJ2-7 . TRBV5-6 . CASSLFLNYEQYF TGTGCCAGCAGCTTGTTTCTAAACTACGAGCAGTACTTC
TRBJ2-2 . TRBV4-3 . CASSQEGGIYTGELFF TGCGCCAGCAGCCAAGAAGGCGGGATCTACACCGGGGAGCTGTTTTTT
TRBJ1-3 . TRBV6-5 few CASSLYSGNTIYF TGTGCCAGCAGTCTGTACTCTGGAAACACCATATATTTT
TRBJ1-1 TRBD1 TRBV2 . CASSEAGQGAQAFF TGTGCCAGCAGTGAAGCCGGACAGGGGGCGCAAGCTTTCTTT
TRBJ2-5 . TRBV11-3 . CASSREIGETQYF TGTGCCAGCAGCCGGGAGATCGGAGAGACCCAGTACTTC
TRBJ2-7 TRBD1 TRBV20-1 few CSARTGFEQYF TGCAGTGCGCGGACAGGGTTTGAGCAGTACTTC
TRBJ2-3 . TRBV5-1 . CASSVTVLSTDTQYF TGCGCCAGCAGCGTGACAGTTCTTTCCACAGATACGCAGTATTTT
TRBJ1-5 TRBD1 TRBV7-9 . CASSLEGTGGNQPQHF TGTGCCAGCAGTCTCGAGGGGACAGGGGGAAATCAGCCCCAGCATTTT
TRBJ2-2 . TRBV7-2 once CASSLGIQGLGTGELFF TGTGCCAGCAGCTTAGGGATTCAGGGGCTGGGCACCGGGGAGCTGTTTTTT
TRBJ2-1 TRBD2 TRBV5-1 . CASGAGGRSYNEQFF TGCGCCAGCGGGGCGGGGGGGCGCTCCTACAATGAGCAGTTCTTC
TRBJ1-2 TRBD1 TRBV28 . CASSFHPGGIYGYTF TGTGCCAGCAGTTTTCATCCAGGGGGCATCTATGGCTACACCTTC
TRBJ1-5 . TRBV6-1 few CASKQQGLGNQPQHF TGTGCCAGCAAACAGCAGGGTCTGGGCAATCAGCCCCAGCATTTT
TRBJ2-5 . TRBV7-2 . CASSLTPQETQYF TGTGCCAGCAGCTTAACCCCTCAGGAGACCCAGTACTTC
TRBJ1-2 TRBD1 TRBV15 . CATSRGQGGFRDGYTF TGTGCCACCAGCAGGGGACAGGGAGGCTTTCGCGATGGCTACACCTTC
TRBJ2-1 . TRBV29-1 . CSFSSYNEQFF TGCAGCTTTAGCTCCTACAATGAGCAGTTCTTC
TRBJ2-1 TRBD2 TRBV28 . CASSFPSGRSYNEQFF TGTGCCAGCAGTTTCCCTAGCGGGAGATCCTACAATGAGCAGTTCTTC
TRBJ1-1 . TRBV11-3 . CASSLRGVDTEAFF TGTGCCAGCAGCCTCAGGGGAGTTGACACTGAAGCTTTCTTT
TRBJ1-3 . TRBV21-1 . CASSKIFIGEGNTIYF TGTGCCAGCAGCAAAATTTTTATAGGGGAAGGAAACACCATATATTTT
TRBJ2-2 . TRBV6-6 . CASTNRAGELFF TGTGCCAGCACCAACAGGGCCGGGGAGCTGTTTTTT
TRBJ2-2 . TRBV5-1 . CASSFGILATGELFF TGCGCCAGCAGCTTCGGGATCCTGGCCACCGGGGAGCTGTTTTTT
TRBJ2-6 TRBD1 TRBV18 . CASSPTTGAGANVLTF TGTGCCAGCTCACCAACGACAGGGGCCGGGGCCAACGTCCTGACTTTC
TRBJ2-5 TRBD2 TRBV11-2 . CASSRTGTRKETQYF TGTGCCAGCAGCCGAACCGGGACTAGAAAAGAGACCCAGTACTTC
TRBJ2-5 . TRBV11-3 . CASSLSRKETQYF TGTGCCAGCAGCTTGTCCAGAAAAGAGACCCAGTACTTC
TRBJ2-7 . TRBV28 few CASNPGSTYEQYF TGTGCCAGCAATCCAGGTAGTACCTACGAGCAGTACTTC
TRBJ1-6 . TRBV6-5 . CASSYSRRVDNSPLHF TGTGCCAGCAGTTACTCGCGACGGGTAGATAATTCACCCCTCCACTTT
TRBJ1-5 . TRBV7-2 . CASSLGQGNQPQHF TGTGCCAGCAGCTTAGGACAAGGCAATCAGCCCCAGCATTTT
TRBJ1-2 . TRBV15 . CATSPKVQGKGYTF TGTGCCACCAGCCCCAAGGTTCAGGGTAAAGGCTACACCTTC
TRBJ1-1 TRBD1 TRBV7-9 once CASSSGDREAFF TGTGCCAGCAGCAGCGGTGACAGGGAGGCTTTCTTT
TRBJ2-1 TRBD1 TRBV28 . CASSFSTGGSYNEQFF TGTGCCAGCAGTTTCTCCACAGGGGGCTCCTACAATGAGCAGTTCTTC
TRBJ1-5 . TRBV5-1 . CASSLAPGERPQHF TGCGCCAGCAGCTTGGCCCCAGGGGAGCGGCCCCAGCATTTT
TRBJ2-7 . TRBV7-2 . CASSLGPGVRPYEQYF TGTGCCAGCAGCTTAGGCCCCGGGGTGAGGCCCTACGAGCAGTACTTC
TRBJ2-3 . TRBV5-6 . CASSLRQGKADTQYF TGTGCCAGCAGCTTGCGGCAGGGGAAGGCCGATACGCAGTATTTT
TRBJ2-3 TRBD2 TRBV5-1 . CASSPLAGDTDTQYF TGCGCCAGCAGCCCTCTAGCGGGAGACACAGATACGCAGTATTTT